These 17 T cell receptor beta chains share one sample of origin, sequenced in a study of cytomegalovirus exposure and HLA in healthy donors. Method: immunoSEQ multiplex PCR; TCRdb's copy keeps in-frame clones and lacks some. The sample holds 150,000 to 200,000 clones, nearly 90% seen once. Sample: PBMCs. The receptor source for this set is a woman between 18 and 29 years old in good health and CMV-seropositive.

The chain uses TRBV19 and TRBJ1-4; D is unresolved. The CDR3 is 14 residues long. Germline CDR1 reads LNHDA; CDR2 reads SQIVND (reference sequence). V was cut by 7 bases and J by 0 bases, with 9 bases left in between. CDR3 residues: CASNPRATNEKLFF. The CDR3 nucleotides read TGTGCCAGTAATCCCCGGGCAACTAATGAAAAACTGTTTTTT.

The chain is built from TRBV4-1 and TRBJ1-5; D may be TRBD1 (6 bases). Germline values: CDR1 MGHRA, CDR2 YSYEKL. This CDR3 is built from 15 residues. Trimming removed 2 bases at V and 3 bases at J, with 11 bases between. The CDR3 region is CASSQTGQSNQPQHF. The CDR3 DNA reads TGCGCCAGCAGCCAAACTGGACAGTCCAATCAGCCCCAGCATTTT.

CDR3 in amino acids: CASSVGGGVETQYF. The CDR3 DNA reads TGTGCCAGCAGCGTAGGAGGCGGGGTCGAGACCCAGTACTTC. The chain combines TRBV9 with TRBJ2-5; tentatively, D is TRBD2 (6 bases). The CDR3 is 14 residues long. Germline CDR1 reads SGDLS; CDR2 reads YYNGEE. The V and J ends lost 0 bases and 5 bases respectively, with 11 bases between them.

For the CDR3, the DNA is TGTGCCATCAGAGCTTGGGTACGGGAGCGGGGCACCGGGGAGCTGTTTTTT. Translating gives CAIRAWVRERGTGELFF. The chain recombines TRBV10-3 with TRBJ2-2, with 7 bases fitting TRBD2. Trimming at V came to 6 bases and at J to 4 bases, leaving 14 bases not matched to a gene. This CDR3 has 17 residues. Germline loops: CDR1 ENHRY, CDR2 SYGVKD.

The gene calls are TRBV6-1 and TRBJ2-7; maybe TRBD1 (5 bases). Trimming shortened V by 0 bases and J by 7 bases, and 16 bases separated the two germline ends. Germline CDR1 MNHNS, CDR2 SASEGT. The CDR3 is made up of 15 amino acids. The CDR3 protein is CASSEAPGRAGEQYF. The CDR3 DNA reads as TGTGCCAGCAGTGAAGCCCCAGGCAGGGCTGGGGAGCAGTACTTC.

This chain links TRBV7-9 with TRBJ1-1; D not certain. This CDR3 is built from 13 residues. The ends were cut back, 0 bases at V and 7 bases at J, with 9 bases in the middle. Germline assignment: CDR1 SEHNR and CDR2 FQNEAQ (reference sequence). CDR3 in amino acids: CASSLAPLYEAFF. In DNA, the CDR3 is TGTGCCAGCAGCTTAGCGCCTCTATATGAAGCTTTCTTT. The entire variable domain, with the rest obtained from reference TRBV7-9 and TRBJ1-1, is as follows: DTGVSQNPRHKITKRGQNVTFRCDPISEHNRLYWYRQTLGQGPEFLTYFQNEAQLEKSRLLSDRFSAERPKGSFSTLEIQRTEQGDSAMYLCASSLAPLYEAFFGQGTRLTVV.

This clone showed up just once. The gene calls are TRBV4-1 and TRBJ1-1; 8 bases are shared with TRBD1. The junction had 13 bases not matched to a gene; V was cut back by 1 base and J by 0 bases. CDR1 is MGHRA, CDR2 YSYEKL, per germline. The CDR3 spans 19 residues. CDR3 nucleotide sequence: TGCGCCAGCAGCCAAGCCCGGTGGGTTGGACAGGGTATGAACACTGAAGCTTTCTTT. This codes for CASSQARWVGQGMNTEAFF.

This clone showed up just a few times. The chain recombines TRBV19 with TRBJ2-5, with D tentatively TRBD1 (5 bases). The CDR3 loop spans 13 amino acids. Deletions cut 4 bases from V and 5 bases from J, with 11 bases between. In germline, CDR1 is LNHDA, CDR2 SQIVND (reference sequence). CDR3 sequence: CASSNQGRETQYF. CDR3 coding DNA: TGTGCCAGTAGTAATCAGGGCCGGGAGACCCAGTACTTC. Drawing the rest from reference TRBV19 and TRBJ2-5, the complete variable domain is DGGITQSPKYLFRKEGQNVTLSCEQNLNHDAMYWYRQDPGQGLRLIYYSQIVNDFQKGDIAEGYSVSREKKESFPLTVTSAQKNPTAFYLCASSNQGRETQYFGPGTRLLVL.

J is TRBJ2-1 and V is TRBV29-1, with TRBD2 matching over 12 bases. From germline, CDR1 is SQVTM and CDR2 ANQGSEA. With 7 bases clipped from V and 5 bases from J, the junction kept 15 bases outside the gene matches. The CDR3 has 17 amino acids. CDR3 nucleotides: TGCAGCGCTGGCCGTTGGACTAGCGGGACCACGCACAATGAGCAGTTCTTC. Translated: CSAGRWTSGTTHNEQFF.

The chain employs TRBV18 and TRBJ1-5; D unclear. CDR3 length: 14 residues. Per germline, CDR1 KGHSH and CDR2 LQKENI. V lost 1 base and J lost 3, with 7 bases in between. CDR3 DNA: TGTGCCAGCTCACCACGGGAGATCAATCAGCCCCAGCATTTT. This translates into CASSPREINQPQHF.

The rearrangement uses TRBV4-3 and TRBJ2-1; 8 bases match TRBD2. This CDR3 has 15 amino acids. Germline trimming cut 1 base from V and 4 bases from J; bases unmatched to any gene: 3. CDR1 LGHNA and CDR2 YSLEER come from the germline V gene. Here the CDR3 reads CASSQAGGPYNEQFF. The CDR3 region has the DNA TGCGCCAGCAGCCAAGCGGGGGGGCCATACAATGAGCAGTTCTTC.

The CDR3 here is CASRAGVMSGELFF. The DNA for the CDR3 is TGCGCCAGCAGGGCAGGGGTGATGAGCGGGGAGCTGTTTTTT. The rearrangement links TRBV5-1 to TRBJ2-2, with D perhaps TRBD1 (6 bases). The CDR3 runs to 14 residues. Between the trimmed V and J ends, which lost 5 bases and 7 bases, there was a span of 15 bases. CDR1 is SGHRS and CDR2 is YFSETQ in the germline V gene.

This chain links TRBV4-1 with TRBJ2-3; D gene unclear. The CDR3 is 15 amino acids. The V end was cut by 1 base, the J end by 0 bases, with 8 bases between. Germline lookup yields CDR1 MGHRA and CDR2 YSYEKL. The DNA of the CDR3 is TGCGCCAGCAGCCAAGTTCAGGTTAGCACAGATACGCAGTATTTT. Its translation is CASSQVQVSTDTQYF.

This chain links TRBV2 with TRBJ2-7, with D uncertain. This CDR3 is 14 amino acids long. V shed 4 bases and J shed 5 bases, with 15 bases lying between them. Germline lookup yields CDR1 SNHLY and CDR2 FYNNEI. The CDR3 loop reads CASSGRHLSDEQYF. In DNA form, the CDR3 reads TGTGCCAGCAGTGGTAGACATCTTTCGGACGAGCAGTACTTC. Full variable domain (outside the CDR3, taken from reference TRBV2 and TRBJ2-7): EPEVTQTPSHQVTQMGQEVILRCVPISNHLYFYWYRQILGQKVEFLVSFYNNEISEKSEIFDDQFSVERPDGSNFTLKIRSTKLEDSAMYFCASSGRHLSDEQYFGPGTRLTVT.

The CDR3 loop reads CASSLSFNTGELFF. Here the CDR3 DNA reads TGTGCCAGCAGCTTATCCTTCAACACCGGGGAGCTGTTTTTT. The rearrangement uses TRBV6-1 and TRBJ2-2; D gene unclear. The CDR3 covers 14 residues. The germline CDR1 and CDR2 sequences are MNHNS and SASEGT. Trimming left V 6 bases short and J 2 bases short, with 10 bases between.

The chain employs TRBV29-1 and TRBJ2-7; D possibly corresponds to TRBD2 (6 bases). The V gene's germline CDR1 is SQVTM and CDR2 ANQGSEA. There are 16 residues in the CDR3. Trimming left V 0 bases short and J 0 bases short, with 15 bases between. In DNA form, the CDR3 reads TGCAGCGTTGAAGACACTGAGGGGACTCCCTCCTACGAGCAGTACTTC. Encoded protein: CSVEDTEGTPSYEQYF.

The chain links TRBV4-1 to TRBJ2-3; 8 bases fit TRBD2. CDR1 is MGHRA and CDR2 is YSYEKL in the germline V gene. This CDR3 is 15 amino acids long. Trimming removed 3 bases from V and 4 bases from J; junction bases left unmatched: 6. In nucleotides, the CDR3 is TGCGCCAGCAGCCAGTCAGCGGGAGTGGCAGATACGCAGTATTTT. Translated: CASSQSAGVADTQYF.